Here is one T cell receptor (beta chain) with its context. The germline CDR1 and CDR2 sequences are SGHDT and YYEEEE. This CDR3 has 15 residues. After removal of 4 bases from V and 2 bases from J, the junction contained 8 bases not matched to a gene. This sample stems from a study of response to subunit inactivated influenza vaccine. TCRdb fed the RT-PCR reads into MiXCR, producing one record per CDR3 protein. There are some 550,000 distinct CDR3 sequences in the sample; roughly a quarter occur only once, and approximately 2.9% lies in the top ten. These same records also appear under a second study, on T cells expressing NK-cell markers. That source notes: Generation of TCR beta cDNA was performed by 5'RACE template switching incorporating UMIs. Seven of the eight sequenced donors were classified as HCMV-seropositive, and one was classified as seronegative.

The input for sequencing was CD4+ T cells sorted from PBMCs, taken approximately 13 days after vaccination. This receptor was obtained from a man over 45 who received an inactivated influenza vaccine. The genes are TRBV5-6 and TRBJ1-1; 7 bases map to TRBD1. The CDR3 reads CASSLRTGVNTEAFF. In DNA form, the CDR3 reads TGTGCCAGCAGCCTCCGGACAGGAGTAAACACTGAAGCTTTCTTT.